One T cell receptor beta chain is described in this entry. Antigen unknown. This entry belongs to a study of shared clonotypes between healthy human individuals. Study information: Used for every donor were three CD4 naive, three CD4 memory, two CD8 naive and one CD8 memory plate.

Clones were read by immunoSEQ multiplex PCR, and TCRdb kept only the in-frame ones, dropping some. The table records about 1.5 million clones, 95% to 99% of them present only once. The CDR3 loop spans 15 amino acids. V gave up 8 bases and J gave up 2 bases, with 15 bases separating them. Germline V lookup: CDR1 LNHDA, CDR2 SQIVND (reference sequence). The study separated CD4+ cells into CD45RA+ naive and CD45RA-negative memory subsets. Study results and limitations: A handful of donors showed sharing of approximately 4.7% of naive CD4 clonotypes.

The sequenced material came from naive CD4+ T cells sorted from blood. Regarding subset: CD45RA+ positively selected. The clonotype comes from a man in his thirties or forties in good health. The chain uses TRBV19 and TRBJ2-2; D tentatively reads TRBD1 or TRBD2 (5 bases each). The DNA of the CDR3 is TGTGCCAGTCGATTCCGGGACCTAAACACCGGGGAGCTGTTTTTT. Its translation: CASRFRDLNTGELFF.